The clone carrying this T cell receptor (beta chain) showed up just once. Its antigen is not known. One end of the junction varies from germline; a read error may be responsible. With 60 Vbeta and 13 Jbeta primers, the PCR was carried out. Using immunoSEQ multiplex PCR, the repertoire was profiled, and TCRdb retains in-frame clones only, with some absent. The profile shows around 110,000 clones, 70% to 80% of them singletons. The data originate from a study of cytomegalovirus exposure and HLA in healthy donors. General study results and limits: Later on, a genetic analysis was performed. It linked a missense variant in DCLRE1C with V- and J-gene trimming of TCR beta. A cluster of highly shared sequence variants was likely a sequencing artifact. The listing of 160 or so TCR beta chains classed them as cytomegalovirus-associated. An analysis done earlier found most TCR beta V segments productive about 87% or about 30% of the time.

Germline V gene data show CDR1 as SGDLS and CDR2 as YYNGEE. The CDR3 is made up of 14 amino acids. The sequencing input was PBMCs. The J gene is TRBJ2-5, the V gene TRBV9, with 7 bases lining up with TRBD1. The TCR originated in a female donor in good health and CMV-seronegative. CDR3 residues: CASSLSGQRESQYF. CDR3 DNA sequence: TGTGCCAGCAGCTTATCGGGACAGAGGGAGAGCCAGTACTTC.